This TCR beta chain appears in the sequencing data of a study of blood T cell repertoires in COVID-19. Study as a whole: COVID-19 samples from acute and convalescent phases originated in the United States, Italy and Spain. T cells, B-cell-depleted T cells, or PBMCs provided the cDNA or gDNA that served as material.

V lost 5 bases and J lost 0; bases outside the gene matches: 8. The CDR3 has 16 amino acids. Germline V gene sequence: CDR1 SGHDN, CDR2 FVKESK. In the source study's methods: Amplification from reference gene primers served as the basis for estimated nucleated cell counts. The protocol was immunoSEQ multiplex PCR, while the TCRdb copy is restricted to in-frame clones and leaves out a portion. The V and J calls and the clone size are those of that table, but D and trimming were determined from the DNA. The sample contains roughly 24,000 clones, 88% of which appear only once. This sequence joins TRBV14 and TRBJ1-1, with TRBD1 matching over 8 bases. The specimen was peripheral blood. The sequence was collected from a man aged 70 or older in a cohort sampled during active COVID-19. The CDR3 is CASSSAGGRVNTEAFF. Written as DNA, the CDR3 is TGTGCCAGCAGCTCCGCAGGGGGCAGGGTGAACACTGAAGCTTTCTTT.